This TCR beta chain came from a study of PD-1 blockade in classical Hodgkin lymphoma (dated by TCRdb to 2019 to 2021). For the wider study: Nivolumab dosing was 3 mg/kg intravenously every 2 weeks, continuing until either disease progression or unacceptable toxicity. A peripheral blood immune signature of response to PD-1 blockade in classical Hodgkin lymphoma was defined using TCR beta sequencing and CyTOF.

As to this clone: Its recognized antigen is unknown. No per-base quality is available; no much larger clone lies one base away.

The sample's time point label is to be understood as: cycle 2 day 1 (C2D1) of nivolumab. All trial patients had relapsed after autologous stem cell transplantation, with cohorts A, B and C differing in prior brentuximab vedotin exposure. The trial cohort comprised more than 55 patients with relapsed/refractory classical Hodgkin lymphoma whose best overall responses were complete response, partial response or progressive disease. Single-agent nivolumab was administered to trial patients in the multi-cohort phase II CheckMate 205 trial. An independent review committee assessed best overall response by applying the 2007 International Working Group response criteria. Trial PBMCs were collected just before the start of nivolumab (C1D1) and during therapy at cycle 2 day 1 and cycle 4 day 1. Peripheral blood was collected in 8 mL Vacutainer Cell Preparation Tubes, from which PBMCs were isolated by centrifugation and then cryopreserved.

CDR1 SGHTA and CDR2 FQGTGA were looked up in the germline V gene. The CDR3 sequence holds 13 residues, the cysteine and phenylalanine included. CDR3 DNA is the only sequence kept; it has 39 bases, read in frame from the first base. The junction carries 8 bases between V and J, which are trimmed by 5 bases and 3 bases respectively. Genomic DNA was extracted with the Qiagen DNeasy kit from unsorted PBMCs and from negatively selected CD4+ and CD8+ fractions. Amplification of TCR beta CDR3 regions was done by immunoSEQ multiplex PCR with primers that anneal to V and J segments. Amplification bias was minimized using a synthetic immune receptor repertoire, and residual bias was removed computationally after sequencing. The study's own analysis went as follows. Repertoire diversity was quantified as the Shannon entropy index using custom Python scripts. Unsorted, CD4+ and CD8+ repertoires were analyzed separately, except for combined analyses in which CD4+ and CD8+ sequences were merged in silico. Clonal expansion was defined as a frequency increase of at least 2-fold after treatment compared with C1D1, and clones undetected at baseline were assigned a pseudocount of 0.5. Singleton clones were defined as clones with 0 or 1 copy at C1D1, and non-singleton clones were defined as clones with 2 or more copies. Clones expanded in unsorted samples were assigned a CD4+, CD8+ or unknown annotation through matching of protein sequences in sorted samples from the same patient. Wilcoxon tests were applied to paired samples to test diversity changes from C1D1 to C4D1. The source is immuneACCESS, and TCRdb retained only in-frame sequences with V and J called. Part of the clones is not carried over; for the studies checked, unresolved V genes explain less than half of this, and the remainder is unexplained. V and J calls and clone size follow that table, whereas D and trimming were derived from the DNA. This sample is represented by more than 140,000 clones; nearly 80% of them were singletons. Together, the top ten hold over 7.5% of the sample.

Summary of the overall study and its limitations: Baseline TCR diversity was reported as lower in newly diagnosed patients than in healthy donors, and lower still in relapsed/refractory patients. Lower diversity was observed in patients in whom nivolumab was started less than 1 year after ASCT, and these patients were excluded from later analyses so that confounding by immune reconstitution would be avoided. CD4+ but not CD8+ TCR diversity rose significantly by C4D1 (p=0.0027 vs p=0.16), most apparent in complete responders (p=0.02). The study was restricted to a single clinical trial cohort, and the causes of repertoire differences, possibly disease activity or prior therapy, were left undefined. Trial patients with a complete response had baseline diversity similar to that of newly diagnosed patients, while partial responders and progressors had significantly lower diversity.

This chain joins TRBV7-3 to TRBJ1-5; there is no confident call for the D gene. The receptor was derived from a human donor with classical Hodgkin lymphoma. The sample consisted of peripheral blood mononuclear cells (PBMCs), taken before the second cycle of nivolumab. In nucleotides, the sequence is TGTGCCAGCAGCACCTCCCCCAATCAGCCCCAGCATTTT. Translation gives CASSTSPNQPQHF.